Each of the 10 T cell receptor beta chains below was sequenced from the same sample in a study of T cell repertoires in cytomegalovirus infection. TCRdb passed the reads through MiXCR, listing each CDR3 protein once. The sample lists 200,000 to 300,000 distinct CDR3 sequences; around 13% were seen once. Sequencing was carried out using PBMCs. All receptors come from a human donor in good health (CMV status not recorded). Some clones in this sample may be carry-over from other donors' samples.

This clonotype was seen repeatedly, ten times or more. The chain's CDR3 is CASSTKQGAGGEAFF. For the CDR3, the DNA is TGTGCCAGCAGCACAAAACAGGGGGCTGGGGGTGAAGCTTTCTTT. This chain links TRBV7-2 with TRBJ1-1, with 9 positions matching TRBD1. Germline loops: CDR1 SGHTA, CDR2 FQGNSA. V was clipped by 5 bases and J by 7 bases; unmatched bases: 11. The CDR3 consists of 15 residues.

This clonotype appeared many times. The J gene is TRBJ1-1, the V gene TRBV29-1; unclear D gene. Germline assignment: CDR1 SQVTM and CDR2 ANQGSEA. V was shortened by 5 bases and J by 0 bases, with 13 bases between the two germline ends. This CDR3 has 14 amino acids. For the CDR3, the DNA is TGCAGCGTTCGGAAAACGGTAATGAACACTGAAGCTTTCTTT. Its translation: CSVRKTVMNTEAFF.

The sample holds many counts of this clonotype. The gene calls are TRBV7-9 and TRBJ2-7; possible D gene TRBD1, 6 bases. Germline assignment: CDR1 SEHNR and CDR2 FQNEAQ (reference sequence). This CDR3 region has 14 residues. The V end lost 5 bases, the J end lost 4 bases, and 15 bases lay between the germline ends. The CDR3 coding sequence is TGTGCCAGCAGCCCGTGGGACAAAGAATACGAGCAGTACTTC. Translation: CASSPWDKEYEQYF.

This clonotype was counted a few times. At one end the junction does not follow the germline gene, possibly because of a read error. The chain has TRBV2 and TRBJ2-1, with 12 bases fitting TRBD2. The CDR3 is made up of 15 amino acids. Germline CDR1 and CDR2: SNHLY and FYNNEI. Here the CDR3 reads CASREGLAGNNEQFF. Here the CDR3 DNA reads TGTGCCAGCAGAGAAGGACTAGCGGGGAACAATGAGCAGTTCTTC.

This sequence joins TRBV11-2 and TRBJ1-5, with 9 bases identical to TRBD1. The V gene's germline CDR1 is SGHAT and CDR2 FQNNGV. V dropped 5 bases and J dropped 3; count of bases not matched to a gene: 5. CDR3 length: 15 amino acids. The CDR3 DNA is TGTGCCAGCAGCACCGGGACAGGGAACAATCAGCCCCAGCATTTT. This gives the protein CASSTGTGNNQPQHF. The full variable domain, its missing parts supplied by reference TRBV11-2 and TRBJ1-5, is EAGVAQSPRYKIIEKRQSVAFWCNPISGHATLYWYQQILGQGPKLLIQFQNNGVVDDSQLPKDRFSAERLKGVDSTLKIQPAKLEDSAVYLCASSTGTGNNQPQHFGDGTRLSIL.

The V and J genes are TRBV12-3 or TRBV12-4 and TRBJ1-4; 9 bases are shared with TRBD1. This CDR3 is built from 14 residues. With 6 bases clipped from V and 10 bases from J, the junction kept 9 bases outside the gene matches. The CDR3: CASSSYRGRGKLFF. The DNA for the CDR3 is TGTGCCAGCAGCAGTTACAGGGGGCGCGGAAAACTGTTTTTT.

This clonotype was observed many times. The chain links TRBV11-1 to TRBJ1-2; D may be TRBD1 (5 bases). Germline values: CDR1 SGHAT, CDR2 FQDESV (reference sequence). The CDR3 spans 14 residues. The ends were cut back, 4 bases at V and 5 bases at J, with 14 bases in the middle. Here the CDR3 DNA reads TGTGCCAGCAGCTACAAAGGGACCGCTTATGGCTACACCTTC. It codes for CASSYKGTAYGYTF.

The V gene is TRBV2, the J gene TRBJ1-4; no clear D gene. Per the germline V gene, CDR1 is SNHLY and CDR2 is FYNNEI. V was pared by 5 bases and J by 0 bases, with 10 bases between. There are 15 residues in the CDR3. The CDR3 here is CASSYDRSTNEKLFF. Here the CDR3 DNA reads TGTGCCAGCAGTTACGACCGGTCAACTAATGAAAAACTGTTTTTT.

This clonotype was seen many times. J is TRBJ1-1 and V is TRBV6-2 or TRBV6-3; D unclear. This CDR3 comprises 13 residues. Deletions cut 6 bases from V and 1 base from J, with 9 bases between. Per the germline V gene, CDR1 is MNHEY and CDR2 is SVGEGT. CDR3 loop: CASRDLPNTEAFF. CDR3 nucleotide sequence: TGTGCCAGCAGGGACTTGCCGAACACTGAAGCTTTCTTT.

Only a few counts were recorded for this clonotype. This sequence joins TRBV7-8 and TRBJ1-4; TRBD1 aligns across 7 bases. CDR1 is SGHVS, CDR2 FQNEAQ, per germline. The junction had 13 bases not matched to a gene; V was cut back by 7 bases and J by 11 bases. CDR3 length equals 14 residues. CDR3 sequence reads: CASMLGTEVAKLFF. CDR3 bases: TGTGCCAGCATGCTTGGGACAGAGGTAGCGAAACTGTTTTTT.